The 4 T cell receptor beta chains in this list originate from one sample, sequenced in a study of blood T cell repertoires in COVID-19. Method: immunoSEQ multiplex PCR; TCRdb's copy keeps in-frame clones and lacks some. This table has roughly 180,000 clones, about 85% appearing once. Specimen: peripheral blood. The receptors stem from a man aged 60 to 69 who had recovered from COVID-19.

The CDR3 here is CASSRTWDKAGNTIYF. DNA of the CDR3: TGTGCCAGCAGCCGAACGTGGGACAAAGCTGGAAACACCATATATTTT. This rearrangement joins TRBV2 to TRBJ1-3, with D perhaps TRBD1 (6 bases). Germline CDR1 reads SNHLY; CDR2 reads FYNNEI. This CDR3 is built from 16 residues. V lost 6 bases to trimming and J lost 2 bases, with 17 bases between them. The whole variable domain, filled in from reference TRBV2 and TRBJ1-3, reads EPEVTQTPSHQVTQMGQEVILRCVPISNHLYFYWYRQILGQKVEFLVSFYNNEISEKSEIFDDQFSVERPDGSNFTLKIRSTKLEDSAMYFCASSRTWDKAGNTIYFGEGSWLTVV.

This clone came up once. The J gene is TRBJ2-5, the V gene TRBV24-1; TRBD2 might be the D (7 bases). The CDR3 totals 15 residues. Germline lookup yields CDR1 KGHDR and CDR2 SFDVKD. Trimming stripped 5 bases from V and 0 bases from J, with 12 bases between. The CDR3 loop is CATSGGRGYQETQYF. As DNA, the CDR3 is TGTGCCACCAGTGGGGGGAGGGGGTACCAAGAGACCCAGTACTTC.

This chain connects TRBV9 to TRBJ1-1, with TRBD1 matching 7 bases. The CDR3 runs 14 residues. CDR1 is SGDLS and CDR2 is YYNGEE in the germline V gene. The ends lost 0 bases at V and 4 bases at J; junction bases unmatched: 3. The CDR3 nucleotides read TGTGCCAGCAGCGTAGAAGGGACAGCCACTGAAGCTTTCTTT. Its translation is CASSVEGTATEAFF.

The chain couples TRBV29-1 to TRBJ2-1, with TRBD1 identical over 7 bases. The CDR3 runs to 12 residues. Germline lookup yields CDR1 SQVTM and CDR2 ANQGSEA. Germline trimming cut 5 bases from V and 11 bases from J; bases unmatched to any gene: 9. The CDR3 spells CSVKNWDRKQFF. CDR3 nucleotide sequence: TGCAGCGTTAAAAACTGGGACAGAAAGCAGTTCTTC.